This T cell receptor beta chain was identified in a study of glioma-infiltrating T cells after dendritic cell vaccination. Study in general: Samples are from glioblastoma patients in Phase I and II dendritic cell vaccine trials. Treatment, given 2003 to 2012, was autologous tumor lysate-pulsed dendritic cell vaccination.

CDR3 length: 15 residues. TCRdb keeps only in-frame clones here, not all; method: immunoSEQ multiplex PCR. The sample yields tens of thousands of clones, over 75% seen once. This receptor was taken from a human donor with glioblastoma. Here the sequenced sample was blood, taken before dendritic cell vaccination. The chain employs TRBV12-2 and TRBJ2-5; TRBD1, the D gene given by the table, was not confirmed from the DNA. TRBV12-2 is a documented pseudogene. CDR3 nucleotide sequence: TGTGCAAGTCGCTTATATGCAGGGGCGAGGGAGACCCAGTACTTC. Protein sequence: CASRLYAGARETQYF.